Listed here are 11 T cell receptor beta chains from one sample, sequenced in a study of T cells in Graves' hyperthyroidism and ophthalmopathy. The source material, RNA transcripts, was used to amplify TCR beta CDR3 regions. Carried out on the TCR CDR3, a first-round RT-PCR used the HTBI primer set. From the multiplex PCR reads, TCRdb called clonotypes with MiXCR, one entry per CDR3 protein. The sample consists of a few hundred thousand distinct CDR3 sequences, about 16% of them appearing once. Source material: blood. All receptors derive from a woman in her twenties or thirties with Graves' ophthalmopathy.

This clonotype has more than one count but fewer than ten. The V and J genes are TRBV2 and TRBJ1-1; a weak D match, TRBD1 (6 bases). The CDR3 has 13 amino acids. The V gene's germline CDR1 is SNHLY and CDR2 FYNNEI. The V gene lost 3 bases and the J gene lost 8 bases, with 13 bases spanning the gap. CDR3 DNA sequence: TGTGCCAGCAGTGACGAGGACAGCGAGGAAGCTTTCTTT. Its translation: CASSDEDSEEAFF.

The sample holds many counts of this clonotype. The chain uses TRBV9 and TRBJ2-7; D perhaps matches TRBD2 (5 bases). The germline CDR1 and CDR2 sequences are SGDLS and YYNGEE. Trimming left V 0 bases short and J 6 bases short, with 10 bases between. This CDR3 has 13 residues. This CDR3 reads CASSVGGSGEQYF. In DNA form, the CDR3 reads TGTGCCAGCAGCGTAGGTGGGAGCGGCGAGCAGTACTTC.

The chain joins TRBV6-1 to TRBJ2-6; the D is unclear. Trimming removed 10 bases at V and 1 base at J, with 14 bases between. Germline CDR1 reads MNHNS; CDR2 reads SASEGT. This CDR3 has 15 amino acids. The CDR3 nucleotides read TGTGCCACCAGATTGATTTCGTCTGGGGCCAACGTCCTGACTTTC. This gives the protein CATRLISSGANVLTF.

This clonotype occurred many times. This chain links TRBV28 with TRBJ1-1, with D possibly TRBD1 on 5 matching bases. The CDR3 runs 12 residues. CDR1 MDHEN and CDR2 SYDVKM come from the germline V gene. V lost 4 bases, J lost 5 bases, and 8 bases lay in between. The CDR3 DNA follows: TGTGCCAGCAGTTCTTCAGGGACTGAAGCTTTCTTT. This gives the protein CASSSSGTEAFF.

This clonotype turned up a few times. In nucleotides, the CDR3 is TGTGCGCGGGGAAAGAACACTGAAGCTTTCTTT. It yields the protein CARGKNTEAFF. The rearrangement links TRBV7-4 to TRBJ1-1; D ambiguous. Germline loops: CDR1 SGHVT, CDR2 SQSDAQ. The CDR3 spans 11 residues.

This clonotype appeared many times. The V gene is TRBV20-1, the J gene TRBJ1-2; the D is unclear. The germline CDR1 and CDR2 sequences are DFQATT and SNEGSKA (reference sequence). The V end was cut by 3 bases, the J end by 1 base, with 9 bases between. The CDR3 spans 13 residues. The CDR3 region is CSASSQSNYGYTF. The DNA for the CDR3 is TGCAGTGCTAGCTCACAGAGTAACTATGGCTACACCTTC.

In its sample, this clonotype was seen many times. The chain is built from TRBV11-2 and TRBJ2-5; 10 bases fit TRBD2. The CDR3 consists of 14 residues. Germline V gene sequence: CDR1 SGHAT, CDR2 FQNNGV. The trim removed 4 bases at V and 6 bases at J, leaving 5 bases unmatched. The CDR3 loop is CASSYLSGRQTQYF. In DNA form, the CDR3 reads TGTGCCAGCAGCTACCTTAGCGGGAGGCAGACCCAGTACTTC.

This clonotype was counted at least ten times. V and J are TRBV28 and TRBJ2-3; 7 nucleotides agree with TRBD1. Trimming cost V 5 bases and J 6 bases; bases outside gene matches: 8. Germline loops: CDR1 MDHEN, CDR2 SYDVKM. This CDR3 has 14 residues. CDR3 sequence reads: CASSTAGTADTQYF. CDR3 sequence (DNA): TGTGCCAGCAGTACCGCCGGGACAGCTGATACGCAGTATTTT. The variable domain in full, completed from reference TRBV28 and TRBJ2-3, reads DVKVTQSSRYLVKRTGEKVFLECVQDMDHENMFWYRQDPGLGLRLIYFSYDVKMKEKGDIPEGYSVSREKKERFSLILESASTNQTSMYLCASSTAGTADTQYFGPGTRLTVL.

The J gene is TRBJ2-5, the V gene TRBV28, with D tentatively TRBD2 (5 bases). The V and J ends lost 6 bases and 2 bases respectively, with 7 bases between them. This CDR3 has 12 residues. Germline V gene sequence: CDR1 MDHEN, CDR2 SYDVKM. The CDR3 nucleotides read TGTGCCAGCAGGGACTGGCAAGAGACCCAGTACTTC. Its translation is CASRDWQETQYF.

Ten or more counts support this clonotype. V gene TRBV28 combines with J gene TRBJ1-5; D is ambiguous. This CDR3 is built from 13 residues. Germline V lookup: CDR1 MDHEN, CDR2 SYDVKM. V shed 2 bases and J shed 6 bases, with 8 bases lying between them. The CDR3 spells CASSLLGSQPQHF. CDR3 nucleotide sequence: TGTGCCAGCAGTTTACTCGGGTCTCAGCCCCAGCATTTT. The full variable domain, rest sourced from reference TRBV28 and TRBJ1-5, is DVKVTQSSRYLVKRTGEKVFLECVQDMDHENMFWYRQDPGLGLRLIYFSYDVKMKEKGDIPEGYSVSREKKERFSLILESASTNQTSMYLCASSLLGSQPQHFGDGTRLSIL.

The genes are TRBV7-9 and TRBJ1-2; D remains ambiguous. CDR1 and CDR2 from the germline V gene are SEHNR and FQNEAQ (reference sequence). The CDR3 loop spans 12 amino acids. Trimming stripped 3 bases from V and 4 bases from J, with 6 bases between. CDR3 in amino acids: CASSFSGYGYTF. The CDR3 bases are TGTGCCAGCAGCTTCTCGGGCTATGGCTACACCTTC.